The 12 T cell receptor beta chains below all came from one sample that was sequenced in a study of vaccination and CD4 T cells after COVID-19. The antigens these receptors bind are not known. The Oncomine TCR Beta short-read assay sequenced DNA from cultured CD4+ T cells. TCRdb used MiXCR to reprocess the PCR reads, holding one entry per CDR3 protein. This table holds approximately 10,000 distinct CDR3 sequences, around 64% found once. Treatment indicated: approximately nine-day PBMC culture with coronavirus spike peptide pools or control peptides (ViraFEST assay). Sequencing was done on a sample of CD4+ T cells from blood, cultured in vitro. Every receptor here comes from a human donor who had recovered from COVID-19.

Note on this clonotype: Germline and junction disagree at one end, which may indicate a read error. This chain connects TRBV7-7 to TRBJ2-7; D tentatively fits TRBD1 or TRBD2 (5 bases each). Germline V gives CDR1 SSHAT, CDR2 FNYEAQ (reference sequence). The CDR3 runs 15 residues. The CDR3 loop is CASSAEPGAGYEQYF. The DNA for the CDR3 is TGTGCTAGCAGCGCGGAGCCCGGGGCAGGCTACGAGCAGTACTTC.

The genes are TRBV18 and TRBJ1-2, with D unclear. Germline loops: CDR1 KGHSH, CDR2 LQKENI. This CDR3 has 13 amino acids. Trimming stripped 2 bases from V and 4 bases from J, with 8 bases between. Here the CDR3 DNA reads TGTGCCAGCTCACCAGGGGAGGGCTATGGCTACACCTTC. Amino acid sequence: CASSPGEGYGYTF.

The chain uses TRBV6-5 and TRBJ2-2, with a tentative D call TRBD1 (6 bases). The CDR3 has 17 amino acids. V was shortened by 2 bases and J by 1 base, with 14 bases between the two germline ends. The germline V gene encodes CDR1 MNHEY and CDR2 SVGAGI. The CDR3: CASSYPTGTKNTGELFF. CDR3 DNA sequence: TGTGCCAGCAGTTACCCCACCGGGACAAAGAACACCGGGGAGCTGTTTTTT.

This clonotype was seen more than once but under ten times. This CDR3 reads CASSIRDRGLQPQHF. CDR3 bases: TGTGCCAGTAGTATCCGGGACAGGGGGCTTCAGCCCCAGCATTTT. J is TRBJ1-5 and V is TRBV19, with TRBD1 identical over 12 bases. Trimming at V came to 3 bases and at J to 6 bases, leaving 3 bases not matched to a gene. This CDR3 has 15 amino acids. CDR1 and CDR2 (germline): LNHDA, SQIVND (reference sequence).

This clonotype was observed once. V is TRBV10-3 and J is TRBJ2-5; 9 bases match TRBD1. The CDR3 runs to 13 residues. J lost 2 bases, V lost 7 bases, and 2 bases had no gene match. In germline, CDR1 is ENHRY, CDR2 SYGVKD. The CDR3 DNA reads TGTGCCATCAAGGGACAGGGACAAGAGACCCAGTACTTC. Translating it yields CAIKGQGQETQYF.

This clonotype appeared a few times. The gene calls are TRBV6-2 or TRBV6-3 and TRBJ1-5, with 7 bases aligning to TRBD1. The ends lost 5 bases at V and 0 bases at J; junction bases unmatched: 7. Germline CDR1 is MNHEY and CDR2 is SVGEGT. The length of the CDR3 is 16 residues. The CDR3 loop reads CASSAGTAVSNQPQHF. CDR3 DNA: TGTGCCAGCAGTGCCGGGACAGCCGTTAGCAATCAGCCCCAGCATTTT.

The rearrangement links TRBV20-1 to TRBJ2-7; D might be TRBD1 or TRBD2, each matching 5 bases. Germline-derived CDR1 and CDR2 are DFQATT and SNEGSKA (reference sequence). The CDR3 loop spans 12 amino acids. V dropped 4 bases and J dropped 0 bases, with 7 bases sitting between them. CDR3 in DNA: TGCAGTGCTACAGGGAGCTCCTACGAGCAGTACTTC. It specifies CSATGSSYEQYF.

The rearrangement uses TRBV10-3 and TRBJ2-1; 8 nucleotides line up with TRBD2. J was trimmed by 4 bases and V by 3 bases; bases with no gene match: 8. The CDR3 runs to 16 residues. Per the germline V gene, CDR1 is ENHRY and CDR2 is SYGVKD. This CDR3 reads CAISEVRGATYNEQFF. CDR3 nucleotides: TGTGCCATCAGTGAAGTGCGGGGGGCGACATACAATGAGCAGTTCTTC.

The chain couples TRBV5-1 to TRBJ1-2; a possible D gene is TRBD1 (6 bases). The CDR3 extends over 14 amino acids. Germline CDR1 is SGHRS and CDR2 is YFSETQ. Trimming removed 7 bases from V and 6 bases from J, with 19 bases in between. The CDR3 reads CASCYTRGTDGYTF. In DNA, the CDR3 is TGCGCCAGCTGCTATACCAGGGGAACGGATGGCTACACCTTC.

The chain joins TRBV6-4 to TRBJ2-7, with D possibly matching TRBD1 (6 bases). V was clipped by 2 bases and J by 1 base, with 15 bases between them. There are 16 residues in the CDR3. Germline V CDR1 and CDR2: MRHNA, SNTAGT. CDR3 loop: CASSDVAGTKSYEQYF. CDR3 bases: TGTGCCAGCAGTGACGTAGCCGGGACAAAGTCCTACGAGCAGTACTTC.

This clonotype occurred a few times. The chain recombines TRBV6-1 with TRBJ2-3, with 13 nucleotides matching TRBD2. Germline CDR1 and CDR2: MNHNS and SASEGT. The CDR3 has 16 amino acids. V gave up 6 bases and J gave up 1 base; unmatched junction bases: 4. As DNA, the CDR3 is TGTGCCAGCAGCCGCGGACTAGCGGGGGGCACAGATACGCAGTATTTT. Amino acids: CASSRGLAGGTDTQYF.

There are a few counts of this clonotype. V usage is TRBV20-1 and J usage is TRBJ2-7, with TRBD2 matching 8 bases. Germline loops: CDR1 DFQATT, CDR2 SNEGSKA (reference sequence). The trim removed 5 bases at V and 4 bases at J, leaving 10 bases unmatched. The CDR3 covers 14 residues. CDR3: CSAVYAGRDYEQYF. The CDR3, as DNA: TGCAGTGCTGTCTATGCCGGGAGGGATTACGAGCAGTACTTC.